The rows below give T cell receptor beta chains drawn from one sample of a study of human T cells and chemical hapten exposure. TCRdb itself ran the RACE reads through MiXCR, one entry per CDR3 protein. Of approximately 34,000 distinct CDR3 sequences in the sample, 5.5% were seen once. Sequencing used whole blood. These receptors all stem from a human donor in good health. Some clones in this sample may be carry-over from other donors' samples. The CDR3 runs from the conserved cysteine through the conserved F or W. A D gene is named only where the DNA matches it firmly. Some rows have no size entry. The others give once, few or many, or a class for an expanded clone.

V gene	D gene	clone size	J gene	CDR3 protein	CDR3 DNA
TRBV19	TRBD2	many	TRBJ2-3	CASSMTRTSGGAQDTQYF	TGTGCCAGTAGTATGACGAGGACTAGCGGGGGGGCCCAAGATACGCAGTATTTT
TRBV6-5	-	many	TRBJ2-7	CASKEGRNYEQYF	TGTGCCAGCAAAGAGGGCAGGAACTACGAGCAGTACTTC
TRBV20-1	-	many	TRBJ1-1	CSAPLRGGGNTEAFF	TGCAGTGCTCCCCTCCGCGGGGGGGGGAACACTGAAGCTTTCTTT
TRBV28	TRBD1	medium-sized	TRBJ1-5	CASSTGVNQPQHF	TGTGCCAGCAGTACAGGGGTAAATCAGCCCCAGCATTTT
TRBV6-6	TRBD2	many	TRBJ2-6	CASSYGAGRANVLTF	TGTGCCAGCAGTTATGGAGCGGGGAGGGCCAACGTCCTGACTTTC
TRBV5-1	TRBD1	many	TRBJ2-1	CASRPVPGQGTEQFF	TGCGCCAGCAGACCCGTCCCGGGACAGGGGACCGAGCAGTTCTTC
TRBV29-1	-	many	TRBJ2-2	CSVARTGRNTGELFF	TGCAGCGTTGCTAGAACGGGACGGAACACCGGGGAGCTGTTTTTT
TRBV20-1	TRBD2	many	TRBJ2-5	CSATTSADSQETQYF	TGCAGTGCTACGACTAGCGCGGATAGTCAAGAGACCCAGTACTTC
TRBV6-6	-	-	TRBJ2-7	CASSYSPALEQYF	TGTGCCAGCAGTTACTCGCCAGCCCTTGAGCAGTACTTC
TRBV5-6	-	-	TRBJ1-2	CASSLDRNYGYTF	TGTGCCAGCAGTTTGGACAGAAACTATGGCTACACCTTC
TRBV7-9	-	many	TRBJ2-2	CASSLYPNTGELFF	TGTGCCAGCAGCTTGTATCCGAACACCGGGGAGCTGTTTTTT
TRBV7-2	-	many	TRBJ2-3	CASSELGADTQYF	TGTGCCAGCAGCGAACTGGGTGCAGATACGCAGTATTTT
TRBV5-4	-	many	TRBJ1-3	CASSLGTQGAGNTIYF	TGTGCCAGCAGCCTCGGCACCCAGGGAGCCGGAAACACCATATATTTT
TRBV20-1	TRBD2	many	TRBJ2-4	CSARDRTSGLAKNIQYF	TGCAGTGCTAGAGATCGGACTAGCGGGCTCGCCAAAAACATTCAGTACTTC
TRBV19	TRBD2	-	TRBJ2-7	CASSIQASAGLAGNYEQYF	TGTGCCAGTAGTATTCAAGCCTCCGCCGGACTAGCGGGGAACTACGAGCAGTACTTC
TRBV29-1	-	many	TRBJ2-7	CSVEVRGGASSYEQYF	TGCAGCGTTGAAGTGCGGGGCGGGGCGAGCTCCTACGAGCAGTACTTC
TRBV2	-	many	TRBJ2-7	CASSEAWGRRSEQYF	TGTGCCAGCAGTGAAGCGTGGGGGCGCCGGAGCGAGCAGTACTTC
TRBV5-1	-	few	TRBJ1-1	CASSLFNLGTEAFF	TGCGCCAGCAGCTTATTCAATCTCGGCACTGAAGCTTTCTTT
TRBV20-1	-	few	TRBJ1-4	CSARGPLGDSNEKLFF	TGCAGTGCTAGAGGTCCCCTCGGGGATTCTAATGAAAAACTGTTTTTT
TRBV5-4	TRBD2	many	TRBJ2-3	CASSLEASGSADTQYF	TGTGCCAGCAGCTTGGAGGCTAGCGGGAGCGCAGATACGCAGTATTTT
TRBV6-2/TRBV6-3	-	many	TRBJ1-5	CASTAQGTNQPQHF	TGTGCCAGCACCGCTCAGGGTACTAATCAGCCCCAGCATTTT
TRBV7-6	TRBD1	many	TRBJ2-1	CASSEPGQDYNEQFF	TGTGCCAGCAGCGAACCGGGACAGGATTACAATGAGCAGTTCTTC
TRBV27	-	many	TRBJ2-7	CASRNRDTYEQYF	TGTGCCAGTAGAAACCGGGACACCTACGAGCAGTACTTC
TRBV27	-	few	TRBJ1-2	CASSFRGAYDGYTF	TGTGCCAGCAGTTTTCGGGGGGCATACGATGGCTACACCTTC
TRBV20-1	TRBD1	many	TRBJ1-5	CSANQDRANQPQHF	TGCAGTGCTAACCAGGACAGGGCTAATCAGCCCCAGCATTTT
TRBV5-5	-	-	TRBJ2-3	CASFGPWQYF	TGTGCCAGCTTCGGTCCGTGGCAGTATTTT
TRBV3-1	TRBD1	many	TRBJ2-3	CASSQVAGQGGTDTQYF	TGTGCCAGCAGCCAAGTTGCAGGACAGGGCGGAACAGATACGCAGTATTTT
TRBV19	-	many	TRBJ1-6	CASSISSGDSPLHF	TGTGCCAGTAGTATATCGTCAGGGGATTCACCCCTCCACTTT
TRBV5-1	-	few	TRBJ1-1	CASSPRTDLNTEAFF	TGCGCCAGCAGCCCAAGGACGGACTTGAACACTGAAGCTTTCTTT
TRBV20-1	-	many	TRBJ2-5	CSASESLGETQYF	TGCAGTGCCAGCGAATCACTAGGGGAGACCCAGTACTTC
TRBV3-1	-	many	TRBJ2-7	CASSQVGVLGYEQYF	TGTGCCAGCAGCCAAGTAGGAGTGCTTGGCTACGAGCAGTACTTC
TRBV19	TRBD1	few	TRBJ1-2	CASTGTGIDGYTF	TGTGCCAGTACCGGGACAGGGATAGACGGCTACACCTTC
TRBV7-9	-	many	TRBJ1-1	CASSLEGLRNTEAFF	TGTGCCAGCAGCTTAGAGGGGTTGAGAAACACTGAAGCTTTCTTT
TRBV18	-	-	TRBJ2-2	CASSLPDTGKLFF	TGTGCCAGCTCACTGCCCGACACCGGGAAGCTGTTTTTT
TRBV7-2	TRBD1	many	TRBJ1-2	CASGQEPNYGYTF	TGTGCCAGCGGACAGGAACCTAACTATGGCTACACCTTC
TRBV30	-	many	TRBJ1-1	CARTGAMNTEAFF	TGTGCCCGAACCGGCGCTATGAACACTGAAGCTTTCTTT
TRBV5-6	-	many	TRBJ1-1	CASSLMLTGPNTEAFF	TGTGCCAGCAGCTTGATGTTGACAGGCCCTAACACTGAAGCTTTCTTT
TRBV30	TRBD1	many	TRBJ1-4	CAWSVQGGEKLFF	TGTGCCTGGAGTGTACAGGGGGGGGAAAAACTGTTTTTT
TRBV7-4	TRBD1	many	TRBJ1-5	CASSLRSDNRGYSNQPQHF	TGTGCCAGCAGCTTACGGAGTGATAACAGGGGCTATAGCAATCAGCCCCAGCATTTT
TRBV3-1	-	many	TRBJ2-5	CASSQAGFGETQYF	TGTGCCAGCAGCCAAGCCGGGTTCGGCGAGACCCAGTACTTC
TRBV7-2	-	-	TRBJ2-3	CASSLAGAADTQYF	TGTGCCAGCAGCTTAGCGGGGGCAGCAGATACGCAGTATTTT
TRBV7-9	TRBD1	many	TRBJ2-1	CASSLQTGTGAYNEQFF	TGTGCCAGCAGCCTCCAAACCGGGACAGGGGCCTACAATGAGCAGTTCTTC